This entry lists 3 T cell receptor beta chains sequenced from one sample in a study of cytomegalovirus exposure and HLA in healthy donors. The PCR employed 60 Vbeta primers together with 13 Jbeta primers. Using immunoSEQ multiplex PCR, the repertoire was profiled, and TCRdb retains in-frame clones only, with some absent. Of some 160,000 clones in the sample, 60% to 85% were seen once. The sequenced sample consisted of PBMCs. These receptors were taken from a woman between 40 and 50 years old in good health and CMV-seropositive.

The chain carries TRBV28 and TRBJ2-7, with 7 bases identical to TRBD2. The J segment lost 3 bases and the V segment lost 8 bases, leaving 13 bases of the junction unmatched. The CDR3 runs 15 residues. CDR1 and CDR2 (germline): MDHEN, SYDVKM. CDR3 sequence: CASHGGGGSIYEQYF. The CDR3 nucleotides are TGTGCCAGCCACGGAGGCGGGGGATCCATCTACGAGCAGTACTTC. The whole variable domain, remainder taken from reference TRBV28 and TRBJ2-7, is DVKVTQSSRYLVKRTGEKVFLECVQDMDHENMFWYRQDPGLGLRLIYFSYDVKMKEKGDIPEGYSVSREKKERFSLILESASTNQTSMYLCASHGGGGSIYEQYFGPGTRLTVT.

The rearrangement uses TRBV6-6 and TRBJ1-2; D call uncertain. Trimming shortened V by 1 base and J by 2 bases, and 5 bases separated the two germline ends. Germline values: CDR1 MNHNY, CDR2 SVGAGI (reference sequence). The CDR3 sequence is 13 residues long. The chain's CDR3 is CASSYFQNYGYTF. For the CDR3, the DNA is TGTGCCAGCAGTTACTTCCAGAACTATGGCTACACCTTC.

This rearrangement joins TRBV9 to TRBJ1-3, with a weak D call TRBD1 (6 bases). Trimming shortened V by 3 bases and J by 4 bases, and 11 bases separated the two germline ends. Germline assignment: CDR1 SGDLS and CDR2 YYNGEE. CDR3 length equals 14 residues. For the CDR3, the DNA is TGTGCCAGCAGCGCCACAGGGTTCGGAAACACCATATATTTT. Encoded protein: CASSATGFGNTIYF.